Listed here are 16 T cell receptor beta chains from one sample, sequenced in a study of early T cells in non-severe SARS-CoV-2 infection. TCRdb re-analysed the 5' RACE reads in MiXCR, keeping a single row per CDR3 protein. The sample has just under 65,000 distinct CDR3 sequences; almost 9% are singletons. Specimen: whole blood, collected at baseline. All receptors derive from an adult who was a healthcare worker with PCR-confirmed SARS-CoV-2 infection or an uninfected control (not recorded which).

This chain uses TRBV7-9 with TRBJ1-3; 7 positions match TRBD1. The CDR3 has 15 amino acids. The germline CDR1 and CDR2 sequences are SEHNR and FQNEAQ (reference sequence). The trim removed 3 bases at V and 0 bases at J, leaving 2 bases unmatched. DNA of the CDR3: TGTGCCAGCAGCTTCGACAGGGCCTCTGGAAACACCATATATTTT. Its translation is CASSFDRASGNTIYF.

The chain has TRBV2 and TRBJ2-3; TRBD2 matches 7 bases. Unmatched junction bases numbered 8, after V lost 3 bases and J lost 5 bases. The CDR3 is made up of 15 amino acids. CDR1 and CDR2 from the germline V gene are SNHLY and FYNNEI. The CDR3 DNA is TGTGCCAGCAGTGACTTGCGGGAGTCTAGAGATACGCAGTATTTT. This gives the protein CASSDLRESRDTQYF.

This rearrangement joins TRBV5-1 to TRBJ2-1, with D possibly being TRBD2 (6 bases). Germline V gene data show CDR1 as SGHRS and CDR2 as YFSETQ. The CDR3 is 16 amino acids. V lost 5 bases and J lost 0, with 15 bases in between. CDR3 nucleotide sequence: TGCGCCAGCAGACCGGGACTCTTGAGCTCCTACAATGAGCAGTTCTTC. Protein: CASRPGLLSSYNEQFF.

The chain carries TRBV9 and TRBJ2-1; unclear D gene. The CDR3 is made up of 12 amino acids. The V gene lost 1 base and the J gene lost 8 bases, with 7 bases spanning the gap. Germline assignment: CDR1 SGDLS and CDR2 YYNGEE. CDR3 nucleotides: TGTGCCAGCAGCGTATACGGATATGAGCAGTTCTTC. Translating gives CASSVYGYEQFF.

The rearrangement links TRBV12-3 or TRBV12-4 to TRBJ2-6; D remains ambiguous. V was shortened by 1 base and J by 0 bases, with 4 bases between the two germline ends. CDR3 length: 15 amino acids. CDR3 sequence reads: CASSLGASGANVLTF. The CDR3 DNA is TGTGCCAGCAGTTTAGGGGCCTCTGGGGCCAACGTCCTGACTTTC.

The rearrangement links TRBV14 to TRBJ2-1, with D possibly matching TRBD2 (6 bases). With 4 bases removed from V and 7 bases from J, the gap between germline ends came to 23 bases. Germline V CDR1 and CDR2: SGHDN, FVKESK. CDR3 length: 17 amino acids. The chain's CDR3 is CASSPKLGGGSWNEQFF. CDR3 in DNA: TGTGCCAGCAGCCCCAAACTCGGGGGAGGATCGTGGAATGAGCAGTTCTTC.

This clonotype came up a few times. V gene TRBV29-1 combines with J gene TRBJ2-7; D remains unclear. This CDR3 is built from 12 residues. Looked up from germline, CDR1 is SQVTM and CDR2 is ANQGSEA. The V end lost 3 bases, the J end lost 7 bases, and 13 bases lay between the germline ends. The CDR3 DNA follows: TGCAGCGTTGAGTATGACCCCGGGGAGCAGTACTTC. It yields the protein CSVEYDPGEQYF.

This clonotype was recorded a few times. The chain has TRBV3-1 and TRBJ1-6; D unresolved. The V gene lost 0 bases and the J gene lost 3 bases, with 6 bases spanning the gap. CDR3 size: 15 residues. Looked up from germline, CDR1 is LGHDT and CDR2 is YNNKEL (reference sequence). The CDR3 here is CASSQDRGYNSPLHF. DNA for the CDR3: TGTGCCAGCAGCCAAGATCGGGGCTATAATTCACCCCTCCACTTT.

This clonotype was detected ten times or more. This could be a read error, since a much larger clone is one nucleotide away. V is TRBV7-2 and J is TRBJ2-3, with 9 bases identical to TRBD1. Trimming cost V 4 bases and J 0 bases; bases outside gene matches: 2. Per germline, CDR1 SGHTA and CDR2 FQGNSA. This CDR3 comprises 15 residues. CDR3 sequence: CASSWGQGSTDTQYF. CDR3 sequence (DNA): TGTGCCAGCAGCTGGGGACAGGGTAGCACAGATACGCAGTATTTT.

This clonotype appeared many times. The gene calls are TRBV13 and TRBJ2-1; the match to TRBD2 covers 11 bases. Germline-derived CDR1 and CDR2 are PRHDT and FYEKMQ (reference sequence). The CDR3 covers 18 residues. Germline trimming cut 2 bases from V and 1 base from J; bases unmatched to any gene: 7. The DNA for the CDR3 is TGTGCCAGCAGCTTAAGTACTAGCGGGAGCCGGTCCTACAATGAGCAGTTCTTC. It codes for CASSLSTSGSRSYNEQFF.

This clonotype was recorded at least ten times. V is TRBV18 and J is TRBJ2-2, with 7 bases lining up with TRBD1. The CDR3 is made up of 16 amino acids. The germline CDR1 and CDR2 sequences are KGHSH and LQKENI. J lost 3 bases, V lost 4 bases, and 8 bases had no gene match. The CDR3 loop reads CASSLETGEYTGELFF. The CDR3 nucleotides read TGTGCCAGCTCACTGGAAACAGGGGAGTACACCGGGGAGCTGTTTTTT.

This clonotype has a handful of counts. The chain recombines TRBV2 with TRBJ1-3; 8 bases match TRBD1. The V gene's germline CDR1 is SNHLY and CDR2 FYNNEI. CDR3 size: 17 residues. V lost 4 bases and J lost 0; bases outside the gene matches: 8. The CDR3 spells CASSGQGSAFSGNTIYF. In DNA form, the CDR3 reads TGTGCCAGCAGTGGACAGGGGAGCGCTTTCTCTGGAAACACCATATATTTT.

This clonotype was seen more than once but under ten times. V and J are TRBV30 and TRBJ2-5; D tentatively reads TRBD1 or TRBD2 (5 bases each). This CDR3 contains 16 residues. Germline V gene sequence: CDR1 GTSNPN, CDR2 SVGIG (reference sequence). Trimming stripped 3 bases from V and 5 bases from J, with 22 bases between. The CDR3 DNA follows: TGTGCCTGGAGCGAGGGCGCCAGGGTGGCGGGCGAGACCCAGTACTTC. Residues: CAWSEGARVAGETQYF.

In this sample, this clonotype turned up many times. The rearrangement links TRBV2 to TRBJ2-2; 11 nucleotides match TRBD2. The CDR3 has 18 amino acids. Trimming took 6 bases from V and 4 from J; bases not matched to a gene: 13. Germline CDR1 reads SNHLY; CDR2 reads FYNNEI. CDR3 DNA sequence: TGTGCCAGCAGCCGGAGGGTAGCGGGAGGGCCGGGCACCGGGGAGCTGTTTTTT. Amino acid sequence: CASSRRVAGGPGTGELFF.

This clonotype was recorded at least ten times. The chain links TRBV29-1 to TRBJ2-1; no clear D gene. The CDR3 loop spans 13 amino acids. Germline V CDR1 and CDR2: SQVTM, ANQGSEA. V gave up 4 bases and J gave up 1 base, with 8 bases separating them. The CDR3 protein is CSVVGRSYNEQFF. The CDR3 DNA reads TGCAGCGTTGTAGGCAGATCCTACAATGAGCAGTTCTTC.

This clonotype turned up a few times. This sequence joins TRBV11-3 and TRBJ2-7, with D tentatively TRBD2 (6 bases). The V and J ends lost 8 bases and 2 bases respectively, with 22 bases between them. This CDR3 is 16 amino acids long. CDR1 and CDR2 (germline): SGHNT, YENEEA. CDR3 DNA sequence: TGTGCCAGCCACCTCCGTCATGGCGGGGCCACCTACGAGCAGTACTTC. It encodes CASHLRHGGATYEQYF.